This entry lists 11 T cell receptor beta chains sequenced from one sample in a study of blood T cell repertoires in COVID-19. The data were produced by immunoSEQ multiplex PCR, yet TCRdb's version contains in-frame clones alone and is incomplete. Among more than 350,000 clones listed, 87% were seen once. Sequenced material: PBMCs or T cells enriched from blood (not recorded which). Source of these receptors: a woman in her fifties or sixties who had recovered from COVID-19.

The chain carries TRBV5-8 and TRBJ2-1; 9 nucleotides align to TRBD1. The CDR3 length is 14 residues. Trimming at V came to 2 bases and at J to 7 bases, leaving 4 bases not matched to a gene. Germline V gene lookup returns CDR1 SGHTS and CDR2 YDEGEE. Written as DNA, the CDR3 is TGTGCCAGCAGCTTTCGGACAGGGGAAAATGAGCAGTTCTTC. Its protein is CASSFRTGENEQFF.

In DNA, the CDR3 is TGTGCCAGCTCACCACGGCATAAGGGGGTAGCTGGAAACACCATATATTTT. This gives the protein CASSPRHKGVAGNTIYF. The chain combines TRBV18 with TRBJ1-3, with D maybe TRBD1 (6 bases). The CDR3 loop spans 17 amino acids. Germline V gene lookup returns CDR1 KGHSH and CDR2 LQKENI. Between the trimmed V and J ends, which lost 1 base and 2 bases, there was a span of 15 bases. Full variable domain (remainder filled in from reference TRBV18 and TRBJ1-3): NAGVMQNPRHLVRRRGQEARLRCSPMKGHSHVYWYRQLPEEGLKFMVYLQKENIIDESGMPKERFSAEFPKEGPSILRIQQVVRGDSAAYFCASSPRHKGVAGNTIYFGEGSWLTVV.

The CDR3 coding sequence is TGCGCCAGCAGCTTGGAAGGGGGCACTGAAGCTTTCTTT. This translates into CASSLEGGTEAFF. This chain connects TRBV5-1 to TRBJ1-1; TRBD1 is a possible D gene (6 bases). Germline CDR1 and CDR2: SGHRS and YFSETQ. This CDR3 has 13 amino acids. V was clipped by 0 bases and J by 4 bases, with 7 bases between them.

This clone was seen a single time. The V and J genes are TRBV28 and TRBJ1-2; 8 bases are shared with TRBD1. V trimming: 2 bases; J trimming: 5 bases; junction bases outside the gene matches: 10. This CDR3 spans 16 amino acids. Germline loops: CDR1 MDHEN, CDR2 SYDVKM. The CDR3 DNA reads TGTGCCAGCAGTTTACCAGGACAGGGAATGGGGTATGGCTACACCTTC. Protein: CASSLPGQGMGYGYTF.

This clone was recorded only once. The rearrangement uses TRBV19 and TRBJ1-5; 10 bases line up with TRBD1. Germline CDR1 reads LNHDA; CDR2 reads SQIVND (reference sequence). The CDR3 spans 17 residues. V shed 6 bases and J 4 bases; nucleotides not matched to a gene: 12. The CDR3 spells CASRKNRDRGFNQPQHF. Written as DNA, the CDR3 is TGTGCCAGTAGGAAGAATCGGGACAGGGGTTTTAATCAGCCCCAGCATTTT.

The genes are TRBV3-1 (or the pseudogene TRBV3-2) and TRBJ1-4; 7 bases agree with TRBD1. CDR1 is LGHDT and CDR2 is YNNKEL in the germline V gene (reference sequence). The CDR3 contains 16 residues. Trimming cost V 4 bases and J 7 bases; bases outside gene matches: 12. CDR3 sequence: CASSRGQVGAGEKLFF. CDR3 DNA sequence: TGTGCCAGCAGCCGAGGACAGGTCGGGGCAGGTGAAAAACTGTTTTTT.

The chain is built from TRBV5-8 and TRBJ2-5; D possibly corresponds to TRBD1 (6 bases). The V end lost 0 bases, the J end lost 3 bases, and 12 bases lay between the germline ends. Per germline, CDR1 SGHTS and CDR2 YDEGEE. This CDR3 is 15 amino acids long. CDR3 amino acids: CASSLGGQGEETQYF. CDR3 in DNA: TGTGCCAGCAGCTTGGGGGGGCAAGGGGAAGAGACCCAGTACTTC.

J is TRBJ2-1 and V is TRBV30; weak D call: TRBD2 (6 bases). The germline gives CDR1 GTSNPN, CDR2 SVGIG (reference sequence). V was pared by 0 bases and J by 7 bases, with 13 bases between. The CDR3 loop spans 14 amino acids. CDR3 loop: CAWSVGGAGNEQFF. In DNA, the CDR3 is TGTGCCTGGAGTGTAGGCGGGGCCGGGAATGAGCAGTTCTTC. Combining the CDR3 with reference TRBV30 and TRBJ2-1 gives the whole variable domain SQTIHQWPATLVQPVGSPLSLECTVEGTSNPNLYWYRQAAGRGLQLLFYSVGIGQISSEVPQNLSASRPQDRQFILSSKKLLLSDSGFYLCAWSVGGAGNEQFFGPGTRLTVL.

This rearrangement joins TRBV6-5 to TRBJ2-1, with D possibly being TRBD2 (6 bases). The CDR3 is 16 amino acids. In germline, CDR1 is MNHEY, CDR2 SVGAGI. Between the trimmed V and J ends, which lost 0 bases and 4 bases, there was a span of 13 bases. The CDR3 reads CASSYSGLASYNEQFF. The DNA of the CDR3 is TGTGCCAGCAGTTACTCAGGGCTAGCGTCTTACAATGAGCAGTTCTTC.

The rearrangement joins TRBV5-1 to TRBJ1-4; D is perhaps TRBD1 (6 bases). The germline V and J ends were trimmed by 0 bases and 8 bases, with 17 bases remaining between them. This CDR3 is 16 amino acids long. Germline V gene sequence: CDR1 SGHRS, CDR2 YFSETQ. The CDR3 sequence: CASSLASGELREKLFF. For the CDR3, the DNA is TGCGCCAGCAGCTTGGCTTCAGGGGAGTTAAGAGAAAAACTGTTTTTT. Combining the CDR3 with reference TRBV5-1 and TRBJ1-4 gives the whole variable domain KAGVTQTPRYLIKTRGQQVTLSCSPISGHRSVSWYQQTPGQGLQFLFEYFSETQRNKGNFPGRFSGRQFSNSRSEMNVSTLELGDSALYLCASSLASGELREKLFFGSGTQLSVL.

The J gene is TRBJ2-3, the V gene TRBV3-1 (or the pseudogene TRBV3-2); 8 bases match TRBD1. The CDR3 runs to 14 residues. Trimming at V came to 5 bases and at J to 11 bases, leaving 12 bases not matched to a gene. Germline V lookup: CDR1 LGHDT, CDR2 YNNKEL (reference sequence). Written as DNA, the CDR3 is TGTGCCAGCAGCAGACAGGGGACTGGATTCGTGCAGTATTTT. Translating gives CASSRQGTGFVQYF.